Listed here is a single TCR beta chain. Its antigen remains unidentified. Qualities for individual bases were not recorded, and no much larger clone is one base off. This record comes from a study of response to subunit inactivated influenza vaccine (dated by TCRdb to about 2018). General notes on the study: The study used deep quantitative T cell receptor repertoire profiling to track responses to a trivalent subunit inactivated influenza vaccine.

The library was generated by RT-PCR. TCRdb shows the sequencer as Illumina HiSeq 2500. In TCRdb, the public reads were trimmed at Q25 with fastp and aligned with MiXCR, with productive beta chains retained. Each entry merges the rows of one CDR3 protein and shows their most common DNA and genes. The sample has under 200,000 distinct CDR3 sequences on record, roughly a tenth of them singletons. Clones ranked in the top ten supply approximately 35% of the sample. The study at large found these results: According to the authors, only a limited number of new T cells may be recruited by each seasonal influenza vaccination.

This receptor was identified in a man between 50 and 69 years old who received an inactivated influenza vaccine. Donor details come from another sample of the same person, matched by shared clones. The sample consisted of CD8+ T cells sorted from PBMCs, taken 23 months after vaccination.

The DNA reads as follows: TGTGCCAGCAGTCCAGGGACCGCCGCGCAGTACTTC. Translated, it reads CASSPGTAAQYF. The chain was built from TRBV12-3 or TRBV12-4 and TRBJ2-7; the D gene is possibly TRBD1 or TRBD2, with 5 bases matching each. There are 12 amino acids in the CDR3, from cysteine to phenylalanine inclusive. CDR3 DNA is the only sequence kept; it has 36 bases, read in frame from the first base. V is shortened by 5 bases, J by 9 bases, and the region joining them spans 14 bases.